This paragraph covers one TCR beta chain sequence. Its antigen is unidentified. Because it lacks the conserved phenylalanine or tryptophan at the end, this CDR3 is likely a read error. When naive CD8 T cells were sorted, they were gated as CD8+CD4-CCR7+CD45RA+. A single record per CDR3 protein comes from TCRdb applying MiXCR to the PCR reads. The sample holds about 8,300 distinct CDR3 sequences, around a third seen once. The sample is drawn from a study of molecular identifiers for immune sequencing clone quantification. Findings of the study overall: Effector cells had over 99% of their molecules in clones above 20 RNA copies, while naive cells had under 1%.

Deletions cut 10 bases from V and 5 bases from J, with 17 bases between. This CDR3 region has 13 residues. Germline assignment: CDR1 SNHLY and CDR2 FYNNEI. The sample taken for sequencing was naive CD8+ T cells from blood, with Jurkat cell RNA spiked in. The subset is: FACS-sorted CD8+CD4-CCR7+CD45RA+ naive T cells. The TCR comes from a human donor in good health. Some libraries in this study had Jurkat cell RNA spiked in. The rearrangement links TRBV2 to TRBJ2-5; D remains ambiguous. This chain's CDR3 is CANYPTRFETQYL. DNA for the CDR3: TGTGCCAACTACCCCACCCGGTTCGAGACCCAGTACCTC.